Below, 22 T cell receptor beta chains from the same sample are listed, as sequenced in a study of CD8 T cells in ankylosing spondylitis. TCRdb itself ran the 5' RACE reads through MiXCR, one entry per CDR3 protein. The sample has fewer than 150,000 distinct CDR3 sequences; 7.3% are singletons. Sequenced input: blood, either unsorted or a sorted T cell fraction (not recorded which). These receptors all stem from a female donor with ankylosing spondylitis or in good health (not recorded which).

This sequence joins TRBV20-1 and TRBJ2-3, with TRBD2 matching 16 bases. The germline gives CDR1 DFQATT, CDR2 SNEGSKA (reference sequence). J gave up 5 bases and V 5 bases, and 4 bases lay outside the gene matches. The CDR3 is 15 residues long. Here the CDR3 reads CSAAGTSGGGDTQYF. DNA of the CDR3: TGCAGTGCTGCCGGGACTAGCGGGGGGGGAGATACGCAGTATTTT.

The rearrangement links TRBV12-3 or TRBV12-4 to TRBJ2-1; D is possibly TRBD1 or TRBD2 (5 bases each). This CDR3 has 18 residues. Trimming removed 11 bases from V and 3 bases from J, with 29 bases in between. CDR3 in DNA: TGTGCCTTCAGTTTAGGCACCGCGACTTGGGACGACTACAATGAGCAGTTCTTC. Amino acids: CAFSLGTATWDDYNEQFF.

Many counts were recorded for this clonotype. The V and J genes are TRBV12-3 or TRBV12-4 and TRBJ2-3; 9 nucleotides align to TRBD2. J was trimmed by 2 bases and V by 3 bases; bases with no gene match: 3. This CDR3 comprises 15 residues. In DNA form, the CDR3 reads TGTGCCAGCAGTTTGGGCGGGGGGGCCACAGATACGCAGTATTTT. Residues: CASSLGGGATDTQYF.

To note about this clonotype: This sequence may be a read error, since a much larger clone differs from it by one base. The rearrangement uses TRBV19 and TRBJ2-7; 8 positions match TRBD1. V was pared by 5 bases and J by 6 bases, with 6 bases of the junction left unmatched. CDR3 size: 13 residues. CDR1 and CDR2 (germline): LNHDA, SQIVND (reference sequence). CDR3 nucleotides: TGTGCCAGTAGTGAATTCAGGGGGCCCGAGCAGTACTTC. Its translation is CASSEFRGPEQYF.

This clonotype was picked up many times. CDR3 in amino acids: CASSLEVGGTEAFF. CDR3 nucleotides: TGTGCCAGCAGCTTAGAAGTTGGGGGAACTGAAGCTTTCTTT. The V call is TRBV11-2, the J call TRBJ1-1; the D gene is possibly TRBD1 (5 bases). The CDR3 covers 14 residues. Trimming removed 0 bases at V and 5 bases at J, with 10 bases between. Germline V gene sequence: CDR1 SGHAT, CDR2 FQNNGV.

This clonotype occurred many times. CDR3 nucleotide sequence: TGTGCCTGGAGTTTGACTAGCGGGGGGTCGGATACGCAGTATTTT. Protein sequence: CAWSLTSGGSDTQYF. The V gene is TRBV30, the J gene TRBJ2-3, with TRBD2 matching 13 bases. This CDR3 is built from 15 residues. V lost 2 bases to trimming and J lost 6 bases; unmatched junction nucleotides: 5. Germline CDR1 GTSNPN, CDR2 SVGIG (reference sequence).

This clonotype has a count of ten or more. This rearrangement joins TRBV15 to TRBJ1-1; D is undetermined. Trimming cost V 4 bases and J 3 bases, with 12 bases left between them. From germline, CDR1 is LNHNV and CDR2 YYDKDF (reference sequence). This CDR3 is 14 amino acids long. The CDR3 sequence: CATSTRWMDTEAFF. The CDR3 bases are TGTGCCACCAGCACTCGATGGATGGACACTGAAGCTTTCTTT.

In its sample, this clonotype was seen many times. This rearrangement joins TRBV30 to TRBJ1-1; a weak D match, TRBD1 (6 bases). Trimming left V 4 bases short and J 2 bases short, with 8 bases between. There are 12 residues in the CDR3. The V gene's germline CDR1 is GTSNPN and CDR2 SVGIG (reference sequence). CDR3 bases: TGTGCCTGGAACAGGGAAAACACTGAAGCTTTCTTT. This encodes CAWNRENTEAFF.

J is TRBJ2-5 and V is TRBV5-4; 10 nucleotides agree with TRBD2. V lost 1 base, J lost 3 bases, and 6 bases stayed unmatched. Germline-derived CDR1 and CDR2 are SGHNT and YYREEE (reference sequence). This CDR3 region has 16 residues. CDR3 DNA sequence: TGTGCCAGCAGCTTGCCCCTAGCGGGGGAAAAAGAGACCCAGTACTTC. Residues: CASSLPLAGEKETQYF.

This clonotype was recorded a few times. The V call is TRBV4-3, the J call TRBJ1-1, with D uncertain. Trimming pared 3 bases from V and 1 base from J, leaving 6 bases between. The CDR3 length is 13 residues. The germline V gene has CDR1 LGHNA and CDR2 YSLEER. The CDR3 region is CASSHPGNTEAFF. The DNA for the CDR3 is TGCGCCAGCAGCCATCCAGGGAACACTGAAGCTTTCTTT.

This clonotype was detected ten times or more. V is TRBV29-1 and J is TRBJ2-1, with D maybe TRBD1 (7 bases). The CDR3 is 12 residues long. V was shortened by 6 bases and J by 7 bases, with 13 bases between the two germline ends. Germline lookup yields CDR1 SQVTM and CDR2 ANQGSEA. The CDR3 coding sequence is TGCAGCGTCGGTGCAGGGGGGAATGAGCAGTTCTTC. Its translation: CSVGAGGNEQFF.

This clonotype occurred many times. The chain links TRBV27 to TRBJ2-1; D perhaps matches TRBD2 (6 bases). Germline V gene lookup returns CDR1 MNHEY and CDR2 SMNVEV (reference sequence). The V end lost 3 bases, the J end lost 4 bases, and 10 bases lay between the germline ends. The CDR3 sequence is 14 residues long. CDR3 sequence reads: CASSLSGYYNEQFF. CDR3 DNA: TGTGCCAGCAGTTTGAGCGGGTATTACAATGAGCAGTTCTTC.

This clonotype occurred many times. The gene calls are TRBV7-8 and TRBJ2-7; D is unclear. V lost 3 bases and J 0 bases, leaving 6 bases between the germline ends. Germline V gives CDR1 SGHVS, CDR2 FQNEAQ. This CDR3 region has 13 residues. CDR3 sequence (DNA): TGTGCCAGCAGCTTGTTGCTCTCCTACGAGCAGTACTTC. Translation: CASSLLLSYEQYF. Complete variable domain (other parts from reference TRBV7-8 and TRBJ2-7): GAGVSQSPRYKVAKRGQDVALRCDPISGHVSLFWYQQALGQGPEFLTYFQNEAQLDKSGLPSDRFFAERPEGSVSTLKIQRTQQEDSAVYLCASSLLLSYEQYFGPGTRLTVT.

This clonotype was recorded at least ten times. As DNA, the CDR3 is TGCAGTGCTAGTCTAGCGGGGGCGCGGTGGAACGAGCAGTACTTC. Translated, it gives CSASLAGARWNEQYF. The rearrangement links TRBV20-1 to TRBJ2-7, with 10 bases fitting TRBD2. Germline-derived CDR1 and CDR2 are DFQATT and SNEGSKA (reference sequence). V was clipped by 3 bases and J by 5 bases; unmatched bases: 10. This CDR3 has 15 residues.

This clonotype was found many times. This chain links TRBV9 with TRBJ2-5; perhaps TRBD1 as D (6 bases). Germline V gives CDR1 SGDLS, CDR2 YYNGEE. This CDR3 comprises 14 residues. V gave up 4 bases and J gave up 0 bases, with 10 bases separating them. The CDR3 region is CASSTRDNQETQYF. DNA for the CDR3: TGTGCCAGCAGCACCCGGGACAACCAAGAGACCCAGTACTTC.

This clonotype was observed many times. This chain uses TRBV12-3 or TRBV12-4 with TRBJ1-1; the D is unclear. The CDR3 contains 14 residues. V was pared by 3 bases and J by 1 base, with 9 bases between. Here the CDR3 DNA reads TGTGCCAGCAGTTTCTCGGCAGCGAACACTGAAGCTTTCTTT. Amino acids: CASSFSAANTEAFF.

This clonotype was observed many times. In DNA form, the CDR3 reads TGTGCCATCAGGGAAGCACAGGGCCTCCGAGATACGCAGTATTTT. Protein: CAIREAQGLRDTQYF. This chain connects TRBV10-3 to TRBJ2-3, with a tentative D call TRBD1 (6 bases). CDR1 is ENHRY and CDR2 is SYGVKD in the germline V gene. The CDR3 is 15 residues long. Trimming stripped 6 bases from V and 5 bases from J, with 18 bases between.

The chain employs TRBV9 and TRBJ1-2; D unresolved. V lost 4 bases, J lost 5 bases, and 15 bases lay in between. The CDR3 is made up of 14 amino acids. Germline V gene lookup returns CDR1 SGDLS and CDR2 YYNGEE. CDR3 loop: CASSPTPVPYGYTF. CDR3 nucleotides: TGTGCCAGCAGCCCGACCCCAGTTCCGTATGGCTACACCTTC.

This clonotype was recorded at least ten times. The chain couples TRBV20-1 to TRBJ2-7; TRBD1 matches at 9 bases. Trimming cost V 2 bases and J 5 bases; bases outside gene matches: 10. The CDR3 contains 15 residues. CDR1 is DFQATT and CDR2 is SNEGSKA in the germline V gene (reference sequence). CDR3 region: CSARSLTGGQDEQYF. The CDR3, as DNA: TGCAGTGCTAGATCGCTGACAGGGGGGCAAGACGAGCAGTACTTC.

This clonotype was counted ten times or more. This rearrangement joins TRBV24-1 to TRBJ1-5, with D perhaps matching TRBD1 (6 bases). CDR1 KGHDR and CDR2 SFDVKD come from the germline V gene. The CDR3 consists of 15 residues. Between the trimmed V and J ends, which lost 4 bases and 3 bases, there was a span of 12 bases. The CDR3 here is CATSEATGPNQPQHF. DNA of the CDR3: TGTGCCACCAGTGAAGCTACAGGGCCCAATCAGCCCCAGCATTTT.

This clonotype has ten or more counts. V usage is TRBV9 and J usage is TRBJ2-3; 9 positions match TRBD2. The CDR3 has 16 residues. Per the germline V gene, CDR1 is SGDLS and CDR2 is YYNGEE. V shed 3 bases and J 4 bases; nucleotides not matched to a gene: 9. CDR3 region: CASSGLSGGAADTQYF. The DNA of the CDR3 is TGTGCCAGCAGCGGCCTTAGCGGGGGAGCAGCAGATACGCAGTATTTT.

This clonotype showed up many times. The chain has TRBV5-1 and TRBJ1-2; 7 positions match TRBD1. Per germline, CDR1 SGHRS and CDR2 YFSETQ. The CDR3 has 17 amino acids. With 0 bases clipped from V and 4 bases from J, the junction kept 12 bases outside the gene matches. Written as DNA, the CDR3 is TGCGCCAGCAGCTTGGTTGGATCCGGGACAGCATTCTATGGCTACACCTTC. This sequence encodes CASSLVGSGTAFYGYTF. The whole variable domain, filled in from reference TRBV5-1 and TRBJ1-2, reads KAGVTQTPRYLIKTRGQQVTLSCSPISGHRSVSWYQQTPGQGLQFLFEYFSETQRNKGNFPGRFSGRQFSNSRSEMNVSTLELGDSALYLCASSLVGSGTAFYGYTFGSGTRLTVV.